Given below is one T cell receptor beta chain in context. The CDR3 contains 13 residues. V lost 6 bases to trimming and J lost 7 bases, with 13 bases between them. Germline CDR1 MNHNY, CDR2 SVGAGI (reference sequence). These data are taken from a study of blood T cell repertoires in COVID-19. Here immunoSEQ multiplex PCR was the method, and the copy in TCRdb shows in-frame clones only, minus some. This sample yields tens of thousands of clones, of which roughly nine tenths are seen a single time; around 1.3% belongs to the top ten. The J gene is TRBJ1-5, the V gene TRBV6-6; D unresolved. The specimen sequenced was peripheral blood. This TCR was sampled from a man between 60 and 75 years old with acute or convalescent COVID-19. The CDR3 DNA reads TGTGCCAGCAGCCTGGTTGAGAGACAGCCCCAGCATTTT. This translates into CASSLVERQPQHF.